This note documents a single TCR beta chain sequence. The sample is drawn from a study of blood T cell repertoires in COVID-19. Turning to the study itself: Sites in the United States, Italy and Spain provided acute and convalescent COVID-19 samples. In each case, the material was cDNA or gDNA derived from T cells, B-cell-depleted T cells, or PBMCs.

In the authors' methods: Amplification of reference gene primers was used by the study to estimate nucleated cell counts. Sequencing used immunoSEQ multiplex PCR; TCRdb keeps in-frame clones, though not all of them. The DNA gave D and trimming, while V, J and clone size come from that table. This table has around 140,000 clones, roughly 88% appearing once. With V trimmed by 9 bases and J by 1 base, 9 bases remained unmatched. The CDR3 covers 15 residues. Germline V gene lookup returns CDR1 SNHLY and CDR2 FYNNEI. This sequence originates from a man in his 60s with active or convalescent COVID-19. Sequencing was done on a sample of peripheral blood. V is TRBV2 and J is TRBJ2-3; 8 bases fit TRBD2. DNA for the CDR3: TGTGCCAGTAGCCGGCGGGAGGTTGGCACAGATACGCAGTATTTT. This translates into CASSRREVGTDTQYF.